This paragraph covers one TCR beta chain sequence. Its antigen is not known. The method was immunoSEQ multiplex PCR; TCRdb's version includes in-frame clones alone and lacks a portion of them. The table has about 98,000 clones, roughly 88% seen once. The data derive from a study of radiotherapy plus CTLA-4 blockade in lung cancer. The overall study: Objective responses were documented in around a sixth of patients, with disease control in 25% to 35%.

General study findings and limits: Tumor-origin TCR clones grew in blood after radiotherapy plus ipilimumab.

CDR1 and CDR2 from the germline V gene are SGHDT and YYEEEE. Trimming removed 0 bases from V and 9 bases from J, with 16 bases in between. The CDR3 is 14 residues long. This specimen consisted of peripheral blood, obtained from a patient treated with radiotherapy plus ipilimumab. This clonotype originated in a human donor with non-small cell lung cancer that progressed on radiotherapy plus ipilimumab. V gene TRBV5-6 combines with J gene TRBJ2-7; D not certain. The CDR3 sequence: CASSLARPSPVQYF. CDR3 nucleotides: TGTGCCAGCAGCTTGGCGCGTCCCTCCCCGGTGCAGTACTTC.